A single sample gave rise to the 23 T cell receptor beta chains below, sequenced in a study of Graves' ophthalmopathy and Graves' hyperthyroidism. Scientists amplified the TCR beta CDR3 regions from RNA transcripts. HTBI-primed first-round RT-PCR preceded second-round multiplex PCR. Each CDR3 protein is one row after TCRdb ran MiXCR on the multiplex PCR reads. The sample holds fewer than 250,000 distinct CDR3 sequences; 29% are singletons and the top ten take approximately 8.6%. Source material: peripheral blood. Source of these receptors: a man aged 50 to 60 with Graves' ophthalmopathy.

The CDR3 nucleotides are TGTGCCAGCAGTTTCGGGGGGCTTGTATCCTACGAGCAGTACTTC. Its protein is CASSFGGLVSYEQYF. The J gene is TRBJ2-7, the V gene TRBV2; D is perhaps TRBD2 (7 bases). CDR3 length: 15 amino acids. V was cut by 5 bases and J by 1 base, with 15 bases left in between. Germline V gene data show CDR1 as SNHLY and CDR2 as FYNNEI.

This clonotype appeared a few times. The chain employs TRBV3-1 and TRBJ2-2, with TRBD1 matching 8 bases. With 2 bases clipped from V and 1 base from J, the junction kept 3 bases outside the gene matches. The CDR3 contains 16 residues. Looked up from germline, CDR1 is LGHDT and CDR2 is YNNKEL (reference sequence). CDR3 loop: CASSQYRGENTGELFF. CDR3 coding DNA: TGTGCCAGCAGCCAATACAGGGGGGAGAACACCGGGGAGCTGTTTTTT.

This clonotype has a count of ten or more. The chain has TRBV20-1 and TRBJ2-7, with TRBD2 matching 10 bases. Germline V CDR1 and CDR2: DFQATT, SNEGSKA (reference sequence). The CDR3 has 12 residues. The ends lost 4 bases at V and 7 bases at J; junction bases unmatched: 4. The CDR3 loop is CSATSGRGEQYF. DNA of the CDR3: TGCAGTGCTACTAGCGGGAGAGGGGAGCAGTACTTC.

This clonotype was seen ten or more times. The chain carries TRBV5-1 and TRBJ1-1; TRBD1 agrees at 9 bases. Germline CDR1 and CDR2: SGHRS and YFSETQ. The CDR3 runs 14 residues. V lost 3 bases, J lost 4 bases, and 4 bases stayed unmatched. The CDR3 sequence is CASSWGQGGTEAFF. CDR3 bases: TGCGCCAGCAGCTGGGGACAGGGCGGCACTGAAGCTTTCTTT.

The rearrangement joins TRBV6-1 to TRBJ1-2; D gene ambiguous. The CDR3 covers 14 residues. CDR1 MNHNS and CDR2 SASEGT come from the germline V gene. Trimming left V 6 bases short and J 4 bases short, with 15 bases between. CDR3 bases: TGTGCCAGCAGCAAGGCCGATTTCTTCTATGGCTACACCTTC. The encoded protein is CASSKADFFYGYTF.

In its sample, this clonotype was seen many times. V gene TRBV28 combines with J gene TRBJ1-1; no clear D gene. CDR1 MDHEN and CDR2 SYDVKM come from the germline V gene. The CDR3 is made up of 12 amino acids. V shed 10 bases and J shed 3 bases, with 12 bases lying between them. In DNA, the CDR3 is TGTGCCACCCGGCGGGCGCACACTGAAGCTTTCTTT. Amino acids: CATRRAHTEAFF.

V and J are TRBV7-2 and TRBJ2-2; D is undetermined. The CDR3 spans 14 residues. CDR1 is SGHTA and CDR2 is FQGNSA in the germline V gene. With 3 bases removed from V and 4 bases from J, the gap between germline ends came to 9 bases. The CDR3, as DNA: TGTGCCAGCAGCTTCGTGAGTTCCACCGGGGAGCTGTTTTTT. Translated: CASSFVSSTGELFF.

V and J are TRBV6-1 and TRBJ2-5; no clear D. V was cut by 7 bases and J by 2 bases, with 23 bases left in between. Germline V gene lookup returns CDR1 MNHNS and CDR2 SASEGT. The CDR3 has 17 amino acids. The CDR3 is CASKRFLGSNLQETQYF. CDR3 nucleotides: TGTGCCAGCAAGAGATTTTTAGGCTCAAACCTTCAAGAGACCCAGTACTTC.

This clonotype was seen many times. The chain couples TRBV20-1 to TRBJ2-7; D is uncertain. This CDR3 comprises 14 residues. V gave up 0 bases and J gave up 2 bases, with 11 bases separating them. Germline loops: CDR1 DFQATT, CDR2 SNEGSKA (reference sequence). CDR3 sequence reads: CSARDRGSPYEQYF. CDR3 sequence (DNA): TGCAGTGCTAGAGATCGAGGTAGCCCCTACGAGCAGTACTTC.

The chain uses TRBV28 and TRBJ2-7, with 7 bases lining up with TRBD1. This CDR3 spans 14 amino acids. V was pared by 7 bases and J by 2 bases, with 8 bases of the junction left unmatched. CDR1 and CDR2 from the germline V gene are MDHEN and SYDVKM. This CDR3 reads CASTLSGTAYEQYF. In DNA, the CDR3 is TGTGCCAGCACCCTTAGTGGGACAGCCTACGAGCAGTACTTC.

In its sample, this clonotype was seen many times. The V call is TRBV10-3, the J call TRBJ2-7, with 11 nucleotides matching TRBD2. J lost 7 bases, V lost 4 bases, and 9 bases had no gene match. The CDR3 runs to 15 residues. Germline V CDR1 and CDR2: ENHRY, SYGVKD. The CDR3 spells CAISGGLAAGGEQYF. In DNA, the CDR3 is TGTGCCATCAGTGGGGGACTAGCGGCAGGCGGGGAGCAGTACTTC.

This clonotype was counted once. The gene calls are TRBV10-3 and TRBJ1-1, with a tentative D call TRBD1 (6 bases). The V gene's germline CDR1 is ENHRY and CDR2 SYGVKD. V shed 10 bases and J shed 1 base, with 13 bases lying between them. The CDR3 has 13 amino acids. For the CDR3, the DNA is TGTGCCACCAGCGCAGGGGAGAACACTGAAGCTTTCTTT. Translated, it gives CATSAGENTEAFF.

This clonotype occurred many times. The limits of the CDR3 on the DNA are not certain, so only TCRdb's listed CDR3 is given. The chain uses TRBV19 and TRBJ1-6; the table's D call, TRBD1, was not checked against the DNA. The CDR3 adds up to 14 amino acids, both ends counted. The germline gives CDR1 LNHDA, CDR2 SQIVND (reference sequence). This CDR3 reads CASTSGQRNSPPHF.

At least ten counts were recorded for this clonotype. The chain couples TRBV20-1 to TRBJ1-2; D uncertain. The ends were cut back, 3 bases at V and 5 bases at J, with 13 bases in the middle. This CDR3 spans 13 amino acids. Germline V gives CDR1 DFQATT, CDR2 SNEGSKA (reference sequence). The CDR3, as DNA: TGCAGTGCTAGCCGTGGGTTCACGTATGGCTACACCTTC. Amino acids: CSASRGFTYGYTF.

This clonotype was seen many times. This chain connects TRBV4-1 to TRBJ2-5; TRBD2 aligns across 7 bases. The CDR3 covers 16 residues. Germline assignment: CDR1 MGHRA and CDR2 YSYEKL. The V and J ends lost 2 bases and 5 bases, in that order; junction bases with no gene match: 11. The chain's CDR3 is CASSQRTRSVGETQYF. CDR3 in DNA: TGCGCCAGCAGCCAACGGACTAGGAGCGTTGGGGAGACCCAGTACTTC.

The table lists this clonotype with many counts. The V and J genes are TRBV29-1 and TRBJ2-5; 10 bases line up with TRBD1. The CDR3 spans 17 residues. CDR1 is SQVTM, CDR2 ANQGSEA, per germline. V gave up 0 bases and J gave up 4 bases; unmatched junction bases: 11. The CDR3: CSVEDLEDRGTGETQYF. For the CDR3, the DNA is TGCAGCGTTGAAGATCTTGAGGACAGGGGGACAGGAGAGACCCAGTACTTC.

This clonotype has ten or more counts. The V gene is TRBV6-1, the J gene TRBJ2-7; D not certain. V was trimmed by 6 bases and J by 6 bases, leaving 21 bases between them. Germline assignment: CDR1 MNHNS and CDR2 SASEGT. There are 15 residues in the CDR3. The CDR3 nucleotides read TGTGCCAGCAGCCCCACGCTGGGCTTGATACTCGAGCAGTACTTC. Its protein product is CASSPTLGLILEQYF.

The table lists this clonotype with many counts. An end of the junction does not agree with germline; a read error may underlie this. The CDR3 spells CSARGSPGNIQYF. As DNA, the CDR3 is TGCAGTGCAAGAGGGAGCCCCGGAAACATTCAGTACTTC. This sequence joins TRBV20-1 and TRBJ2-4; possible D gene TRBD2, 5 bases. CDR3 size: 13 residues. Germline V gene sequence: CDR1 DFQATT, CDR2 SNEGSKA (reference sequence).

The CDR3 region is CASSRFAGTEETQYF. Here the CDR3 DNA reads TGTGCCAGCAGTCGATTTGCCGGGACCGAAGAGACCCAGTACTTC. The chain links TRBV6-2 or TRBV6-3 to TRBJ2-5, with D perhaps assigned TRBD1 or TRBD2 (5 bases each). The CDR3 runs to 15 residues. CDR1 and CDR2 (germline): MNHEY, SVGEGT. The germline V and J ends were trimmed by 5 bases and 3 bases, with 16 bases remaining between them.

The sample holds many counts of this clonotype. The CDR3 is CASRERTGGGYEQYF. The DNA of the CDR3 is TGTGCCAGCAGAGAGAGGACAGGGGGAGGCTACGAGCAGTACTTC. The chain couples TRBV12-3 or TRBV12-4 to TRBJ2-7; the match to TRBD1 covers 10 bases. Losses at the gene ends were 6 bases for V and 3 bases for J; bases not matched to a gene: 8. The CDR3 is made up of 15 amino acids.

This clonotype has a count of ten or more. The CDR3 nucleotides are TGTGCCAGCAGGCGACTAGCGGGAGGGCCCCACGAGCAGTACTTC. Amino acid sequence: CASRRLAGGPHEQYF. The chain combines TRBV6-2 or TRBV6-3 with TRBJ2-7; 14 bases align to TRBD2. Germline V gives CDR1 MNHEY, CDR2 SVGEGT. With V trimmed by 6 bases and J by 5 bases, 6 bases remained unmatched. This CDR3 contains 15 residues.

This clonotype appeared once. V gene TRBV12-3 or TRBV12-4 combines with J gene TRBJ1-6, with unresolved D. Trimming removed 5 bases from V and 2 bases from J, with 10 bases in between. CDR3 length: 15 residues. This chain's CDR3 is CASSTRTAYNSPLHF. CDR3 bases: TGTGCCAGCAGTACACGGACCGCCTATAATTCACCCCTCCACTTT.

This clonotype showed up many times. The chain recombines TRBV6-5 with TRBJ2-7, with 10 bases identical to TRBD1. Trimming cost V 2 bases and J 6 bases; bases outside gene matches: 1. Germline V gene sequence: CDR1 MNHEY, CDR2 SVGAGI. The CDR3 spans 13 residues. CDR3: CASSYRTGGEQYF. The CDR3 coding sequence is TGTGCCAGCAGTTACCGGACAGGGGGCGAGCAGTACTTC.